Below, 21 T cell receptor beta chains from the same sample are listed, as sequenced in a study of regulatory T cells in long-lasting Graves disease. The authors built TCR beta libraries using iRepertoire HTBI primers and Arm-PCR of CDR3 regions. TCRdb itself ran the multiplex PCR reads through MiXCR, one entry per CDR3 protein. The sample carries about 560,000 distinct CDR3 sequences, about 16% recorded once. Time point indicated: newly diagnosed GD, antithyroid drugs for less than 3 months. Extracted RNA from PBMCs served as the source of the TCR library. These data were likewise used in another study, on T cells in Graves' hyperthyroidism and ophthalmopathy.

The sample was peripheral blood mononuclear cells (PBMCs), taken at new diagnosis, from a patient treated with antithyroid drugs. These receptors were obtained from a man younger than 35 with Graves disease.

This clonotype was detected many times. The V call is TRBV6-2 or TRBV6-3, the J call TRBJ2-7; the match to TRBD2 covers 10 bases. The V and J ends lost 1 base and 3 bases, in that order; junction bases with no gene match: 9. The germline V gene has CDR1 MNHEY and CDR2 SVGEGT. The CDR3 extends over 17 amino acids. This CDR3 reads CASSYLASGSSVYEQYF. CDR3 nucleotides: TGTGCCAGCAGTTACTTGGCTAGCGGGAGTTCTGTCTACGAGCAGTACTTC.

J is TRBJ2-2 and V is TRBV27, with 12 positions matching TRBD1. The V gene end was trimmed by 7 bases and the J gene end by 7 bases; junction bases not matched to a gene: 13. Germline V gene data show CDR1 as MNHEY and CDR2 as SMNVEV (reference sequence). The length of the CDR3 is 17 residues. CDR3 coding DNA: TGTGCCAGCACCAGAACGACCGGGACAGGGGGCATCGGGGAGCTGTTTTTT. It specifies CASTRTTGTGGIGELFF.

The sample holds many counts of this clonotype. This chain links TRBV7-9 with TRBJ2-5, with D possibly being TRBD1 (5 bases). V lost 5 bases and J lost 5, with 12 bases in between. The CDR3 is 13 residues long. CDR1 is SEHNR and CDR2 is FQNEAQ in the germline V gene (reference sequence). In nucleotides, the CDR3 is TGTGCCAGCAGCCCCAGGGCTAGGGAGACCCAGTACTTC. Protein product: CASSPRARETQYF.

The chain combines TRBV27 with TRBJ1-1, with TRBD1 as a possible D gene (5 bases). Trimming stripped 4 bases from V and 7 bases from J, with 13 bases between. This CDR3 region has 13 residues. Germline CDR1 and CDR2: MNHEY and SMNVEV (reference sequence). The CDR3 spells CASSWGGRSEAFF. CDR3 DNA: TGTGCCAGCAGTTGGGGGGGAAGGAGTGAAGCTTTCTTT.

The rearrangement joins TRBV7-3 to TRBJ2-3; 16 positions agree with TRBD2. The CDR3 contains 17 residues. CDR1 is SGHTA and CDR2 is FQGTGA in the germline V gene. The ends lost 5 bases at V and 2 bases at J; junction bases unmatched: 4. CDR3 coding DNA: TGTGCCAGCAGCCGGGGACTAGCGGGAGGGTTCACAGATACGCAGTATTTT. Its translation: CASSRGLAGGFTDTQYF.

The V call is TRBV19, the J call TRBJ1-1; 7 bases fit TRBD1. The length of the CDR3 is 14 residues. Germline V gene sequence: CDR1 LNHDA, CDR2 SQIVND (reference sequence). The V and J ends lost 3 bases and 5 bases, in that order; junction bases with no gene match: 6. The DNA of the CDR3 is TGTGCCAGTAGTATGCAGGGGGTAATAACTGAAGCTTTCTTT. It yields the protein CASSMQGVITEAFF.

This clonotype was seen repeatedly, ten times or more. The chain joins TRBV3-1 to TRBJ2-1; 9 nucleotides align to TRBD1. J gave up 7 bases and V 3 bases, and 7 bases lay outside the gene matches. Germline V gene sequence: CDR1 LGHDT, CDR2 YNNKEL (reference sequence). There are 15 residues in the CDR3. The CDR3: CASSQGTGYPNEQFF. The CDR3, as DNA: TGTGCCAGCAGCCAGGGGACAGGGTACCCTAATGAGCAGTTCTTC.

V and J are TRBV7-2 and TRBJ1-5, with D unresolved. Trimming took off 5 bases at V and 5 bases at J, with 10 bases between the two ends. The germline V gene has CDR1 SGHTA and CDR2 FQGNSA. The CDR3 has 13 amino acids. CDR3 coding DNA: TGTGCCAGCAGCCTAAAGACTGATCAGCCCCAGCATTTT. Translating gives CASSLKTDQPQHF.

This sequence joins TRBV20-1 and TRBJ2-3; D possibly corresponds to TRBD2 (5 bases). This CDR3 contains 14 residues. The ends were cut back, 6 bases at V and 2 bases at J, with 15 bases in the middle. In germline, CDR1 is DFQATT, CDR2 SNEGSKA (reference sequence). The DNA for the CDR3 is TGCAGTGCCGGGGTTGGCGGACCCACAGATACGCAGTATTTT. Its translation: CSAGVGGPTDTQYF.

This clonotype was counted ten times or more. The chain is built from TRBV5-1 and TRBJ2-1, with 9 bases matching TRBD2. Germline V lookup: CDR1 SGHRS, CDR2 YFSETQ. This CDR3 spans 18 amino acids. Trimming cost V 0 bases and J 2 bases; bases outside gene matches: 9. The CDR3 sequence: CASSLGGLAGAAYNEQFF. DNA of the CDR3: TGCGCCAGCAGCTTGGGGGGACTAGCCGGAGCGGCCTACAATGAGCAGTTCTTC.

With respect to this clonotype: A much larger clonotype is one base distant, so this may be a read error. The chain employs TRBV7-9 and TRBJ2-3; a possible D gene is TRBD2 (6 bases). The CDR3 extends over 15 amino acids. The V end lost 5 bases, the J end lost 3 bases, and 15 bases lay between the germline ends. Germline-derived CDR1 and CDR2 are SEHNR and FQNEAQ (reference sequence). CDR3 sequence reads: CASSITREGTDTQYF. In DNA form, the CDR3 reads TGTGCCAGCAGCATAACGCGGGAAGGGACAGATACGCAGTATTTT.

For the CDR3, the DNA is TGTGCCACCAGTCAATCGCCCGGGACAGTCTCCTACAATGAGCAGTTCTTC. Translation: CATSQSPGTVSYNEQFF. The chain carries TRBV15 and TRBJ2-1; TRBD1 matches at 7 bases. The CDR3 length is 17 residues. V was pared by 6 bases and J by 0 bases, with 11 bases of the junction left unmatched. From germline, CDR1 is LNHNV and CDR2 YYDKDF (reference sequence).

The table lists this clonotype with many counts. V and J are TRBV12-3 or TRBV12-4 and TRBJ1-1; 8 bases are a match to TRBD1. This CDR3 has 15 amino acids. V lost 5 bases, J lost 3 bases, and 8 bases stayed unmatched. The CDR3 region has the DNA TGTGCCAGCAGTCCGAGACAGGGGCTAGACACTGAAGCTTTCTTT. This codes for CASSPRQGLDTEAFF.

This clonotype has a handful of counts. The chain has TRBV15 and TRBJ2-3, with D perhaps being TRBD1 or TRBD2 (5 bases each). The CDR3 loop spans 15 amino acids. The V end was cut by 0 bases, the J end by 4 bases, with 11 bases between. Germline V gene lookup returns CDR1 LNHNV and CDR2 YYDKDF (reference sequence). Here the CDR3 reads CATSREGVGPDTQYF. DNA for the CDR3: TGTGCCACCAGCAGAGAGGGGGTCGGGCCAGATACGCAGTATTTT.

This clonotype was seen many times. In DNA form, the CDR3 reads TGTGCCAGCAGTTATCCAGGGGCTGGGGCCAACGTCCTGACTTTC. As protein: CASSYPGAGANVLTF. This chain links TRBV6-5 with TRBJ2-6; TRBD1 is a possible D gene (6 bases). The CDR3 contains 15 residues. Germline V gives CDR1 MNHEY, CDR2 SVGAGI. Deletions cut 3 bases from V and 2 bases from J, with 8 bases between.

This clonotype has ten or more counts. The rearrangement uses TRBV28 and TRBJ2-7, with 9 bases identical to TRBD1. Germline-derived CDR1 and CDR2 are MDHEN and SYDVKM. V trimming: 5 bases; J trimming: 0 bases; junction bases outside the gene matches: 8. This CDR3 region has 16 residues. DNA of the CDR3: TGTGCCAGCAGTGTGCGAGGACAGGGGAGCTCCTACGAGCAGTACTTC. Translating gives CASSVRGQGSSYEQYF.

This chain connects TRBV28 to TRBJ1-5; maybe TRBD1 (5 bases). The V end lost 3 bases, the J end lost 3 bases, and 18 bases lay between the germline ends. Germline V gene data show CDR1 as MDHEN and CDR2 as SYDVKM. The CDR3 length is 17 residues. The CDR3 coding sequence is TGTGCCAGCAGTTTCTGGGGGGTCGGGGGTATCAATCAGCCCCAGCATTTT. Translation gives CASSFWGVGGINQPQHF.

This clonotype appeared a few times. V and J are TRBV19 and TRBJ2-1; the D gene could be TRBD1 or TRBD2 (5 bases each). Deletions cut 5 bases from V and 5 bases from J, with 13 bases between. This CDR3 contains 14 residues. In germline, CDR1 is LNHDA, CDR2 SQIVND (reference sequence). CDR3 nucleotide sequence: TGTGCCAGTAGTTTCCGGGACGGCGACAATGAGCAGTTCTTC. This codes for CASSFRDGDNEQFF.

The rearrangement links TRBV5-1 to TRBJ2-7; a possible D gene is TRBD1 (5 bases). Deletions cut 0 bases from V and 0 bases from J, with 16 bases between. CDR1 and CDR2 (germline): SGHRS, YFSETQ. The CDR3 has 17 residues. The CDR3 is CASSLAHRKTPSYEQYF. The DNA of the CDR3 is TGCGCCAGCAGCTTGGCCCACAGGAAAACCCCCTCCTACGAGCAGTACTTC.

The gene calls are TRBV28 and TRBJ2-5, with 7 bases aligning to TRBD2. The DNA end lines up better with TRBJ2-3; the J call may be wrong. CDR3 size: 18 residues. Looked up from germline, CDR1 is MDHEN and CDR2 is SYDVKM. The CDR3 nucleotides read TGTGCCAGCAGTTTACGACGGACTAGTGGGGGGGGGGGGGATACGCAGTATTTT. Residues: CASSLRRTSGGGGDTQYF.

Ten or more counts support this clonotype. The chain recombines TRBV3-1 with TRBJ1-5; D gene uncertain. Trimming stripped 4 bases from V and 3 bases from J, with 10 bases between. Germline lookup yields CDR1 LGHDT and CDR2 YNNKEL (reference sequence). The CDR3 is made up of 14 amino acids. The CDR3 is CASSPPGSNQPQHF. CDR3 sequence (DNA): TGTGCCAGCAGCCCCCCGGGGTCCAATCAGCCCCAGCATTTT.